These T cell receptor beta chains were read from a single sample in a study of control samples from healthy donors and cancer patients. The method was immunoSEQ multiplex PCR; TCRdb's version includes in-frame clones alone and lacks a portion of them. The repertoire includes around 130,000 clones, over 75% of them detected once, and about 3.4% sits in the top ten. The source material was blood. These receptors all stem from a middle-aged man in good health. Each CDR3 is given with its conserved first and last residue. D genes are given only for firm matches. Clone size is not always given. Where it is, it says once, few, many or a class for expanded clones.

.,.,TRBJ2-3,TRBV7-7,CASSLLVWDGRTTDTQYF,TGTGCCAGCAGCTTACTTGTCTGGGACGGCAGAACCACAGATACGCAGTATTTT
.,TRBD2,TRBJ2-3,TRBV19,CASSDSGGASTDTQYF,TGTGCCAGTAGTGATAGCGGGGGGGCTAGCACAGATACGCAGTATTTT
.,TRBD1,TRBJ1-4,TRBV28,CASSQTGATNEKLFF,TGTGCCAGCAGTCAGACAGGGGCAACTAATGAAAAACTGTTTTTT
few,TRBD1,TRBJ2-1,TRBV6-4,CASSTGTGWANEQFF,TGTGCCAGCAGTACCGGGACAGGGTGGGCCAATGAGCAGTTCTTC
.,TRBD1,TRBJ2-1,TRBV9,CASSVRSGQDLSEQFF,TGTGCCAGCAGCGTACGTTCGGGACAGGATCTAAGTGAGCAGTTCTTC
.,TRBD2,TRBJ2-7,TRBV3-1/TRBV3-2,CASSRSPASGLGGEQYF,TGTGCCAGCAGCCGCTCCCCGGCTAGCGGTCTTGGGGGCGAGCAGTACTTC
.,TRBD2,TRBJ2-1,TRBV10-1,CASSDQQGLAGGEQFF,TGCGCCAGCAGTGACCAACAAGGGCTAGCGGGCGGTGAGCAGTTCTTC
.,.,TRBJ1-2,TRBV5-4,CASSFSGNYGYTF,TGTGCCAGCAGCTTCTCCGGAAACTATGGCTACACCTTC
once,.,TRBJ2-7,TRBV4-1,CASSQGQGTRYEQYF,TGCGCCAGCAGCCAAGGCCAGGGTACTAGGTACGAGCAGTACTTC
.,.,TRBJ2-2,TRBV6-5,CASSYDPTAGELFF,TGTGCCAGCAGTTACGATCCGACAGCTGGGGAGCTGTTTTTT
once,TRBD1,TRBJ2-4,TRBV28,CASSSQGAKNIQYF,TGTGCCAGCAGCTCACAGGGGGCCAAAAACATTCAGTACTTC
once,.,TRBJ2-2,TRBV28,CASSLSPPTGELFF,TGTGCCAGCAGTTTATCTCCCCCCACCGGGGAGCTGTTTTTT
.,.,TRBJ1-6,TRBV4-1,CASSQEGRSYNSPLHF,TGCGCCAGCAGCCAAGAAGGCCGCTCCTATAATTCACCCCTCCACTTT
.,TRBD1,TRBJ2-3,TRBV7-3,CASSPRAGTGSSTDTQYF,TGTGCCAGCAGCCCACGGGCCGGGACAGGGTCGAGCACAGATACGCAGTATTTT
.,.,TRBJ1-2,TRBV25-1,CASSEPGDHYGYTF,TGTGCCAGCAGTGAACCAGGGGACCACTATGGCTACACCTTC
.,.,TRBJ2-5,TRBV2,CASSATGQETQYF,TGTGCCAGCAGCGCGACAGGACAAGAGACCCAGTACTTC
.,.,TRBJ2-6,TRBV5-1,CASSLGEAGANVLTF,TGCGCCAGCAGCTTGGGGGAAGCTGGGGCCAACGTCCTGACTTTC
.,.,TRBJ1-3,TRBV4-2,CASSQAPGLTSGNTIYF,TGTGCCAGCAGCCAAGCCCCGGGGCTTACCTCTGGAAACACCATATATTTT